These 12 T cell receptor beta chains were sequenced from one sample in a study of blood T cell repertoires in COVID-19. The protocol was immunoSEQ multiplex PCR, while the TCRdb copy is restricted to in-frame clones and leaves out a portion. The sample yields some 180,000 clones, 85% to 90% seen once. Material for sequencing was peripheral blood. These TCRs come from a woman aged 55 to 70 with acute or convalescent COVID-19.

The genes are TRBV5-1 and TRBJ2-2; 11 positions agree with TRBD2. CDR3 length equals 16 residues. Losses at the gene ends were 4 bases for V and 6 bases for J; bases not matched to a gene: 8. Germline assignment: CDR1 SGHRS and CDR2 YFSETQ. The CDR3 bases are TGCGCCAGCAGCCGTACTAGCGGGAGCCTCTCCGGGGAGCTGTTTTTT. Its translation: CASSRTSGSLSGELFF.

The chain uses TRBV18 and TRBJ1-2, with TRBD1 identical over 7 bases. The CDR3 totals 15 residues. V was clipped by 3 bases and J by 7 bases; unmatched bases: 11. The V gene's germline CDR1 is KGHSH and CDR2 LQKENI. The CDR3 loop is CASSPPSRGLGGYTF. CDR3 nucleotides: TGTGCCAGCTCACCGCCCTCGAGGGGGCTCGGTGGCTACACCTTC.

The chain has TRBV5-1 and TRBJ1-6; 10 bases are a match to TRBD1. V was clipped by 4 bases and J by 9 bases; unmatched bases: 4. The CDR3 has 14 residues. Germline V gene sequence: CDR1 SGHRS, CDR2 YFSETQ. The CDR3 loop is CASSPGTGVSPLHF. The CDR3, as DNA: TGCGCCAGCAGCCCTGGGACAGGGGTTTCACCCCTCCACTTT.

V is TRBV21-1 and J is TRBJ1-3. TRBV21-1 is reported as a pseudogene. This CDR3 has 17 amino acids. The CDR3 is CASSKAGSRCSGNTIYF. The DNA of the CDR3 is TGTGCCAGCAGCAAAGCCGGGTCACGTTGCTCTGGAAACACCATATATTTT.

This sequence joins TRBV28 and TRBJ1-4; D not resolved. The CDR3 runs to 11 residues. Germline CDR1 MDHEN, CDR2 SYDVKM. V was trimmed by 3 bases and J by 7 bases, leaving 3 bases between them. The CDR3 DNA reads TGTGCCAGCAGTTTGGCTGAAAAACTGTTTTTT. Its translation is CASSLAEKLFF.

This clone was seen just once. Here the CDR3 reads CASNPGGSRGDTQYF. CDR3 coding DNA: TGTGCCAGCAACCCGGGCGGGAGCAGGGGCGATACGCAGTATTTT. The chain links TRBV19 to TRBJ2-3, with D tentatively TRBD2 (7 bases). Germline loops: CDR1 LNHDA, CDR2 SQIVND (reference sequence). Trimming took 9 bases from V and 6 from J, leaving 22 bases between them. The CDR3 length is 15 residues.

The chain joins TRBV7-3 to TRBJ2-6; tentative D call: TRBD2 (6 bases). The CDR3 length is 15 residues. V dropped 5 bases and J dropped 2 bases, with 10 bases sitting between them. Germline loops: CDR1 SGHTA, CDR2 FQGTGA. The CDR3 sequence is CASSQREAGANVLTF. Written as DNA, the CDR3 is TGTGCCAGCAGCCAGAGGGAGGCTGGGGCCAACGTCCTGACTTTC.

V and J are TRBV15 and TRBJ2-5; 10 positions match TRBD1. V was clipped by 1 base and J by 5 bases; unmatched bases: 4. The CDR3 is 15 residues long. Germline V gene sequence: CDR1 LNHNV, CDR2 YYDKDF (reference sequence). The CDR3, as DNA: TGTGCCACCAGCAGAGGGGACAGGGGCAGGGAGACCCAGTACTTC. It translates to CATSRGDRGRETQYF.

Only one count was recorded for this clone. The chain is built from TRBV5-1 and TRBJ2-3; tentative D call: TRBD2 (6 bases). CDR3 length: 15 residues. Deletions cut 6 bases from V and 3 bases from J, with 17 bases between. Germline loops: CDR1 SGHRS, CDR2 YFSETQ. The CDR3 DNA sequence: TGCGCCAGCAAGGAGGATTACGGGGGAACAGATACGCAGTATTTT. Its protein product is CASKEDYGGTDTQYF.

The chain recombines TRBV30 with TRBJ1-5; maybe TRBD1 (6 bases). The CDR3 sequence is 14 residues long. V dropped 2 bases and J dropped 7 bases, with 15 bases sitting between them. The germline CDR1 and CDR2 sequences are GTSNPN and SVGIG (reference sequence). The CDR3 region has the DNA TGTGCCTGGAGTCCTCATTGGACAGAACAGCCCCAGCATTTT. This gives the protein CAWSPHWTEQPQHF.

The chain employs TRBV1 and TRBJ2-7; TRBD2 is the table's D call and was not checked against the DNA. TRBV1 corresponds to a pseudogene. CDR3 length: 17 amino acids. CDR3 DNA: TGCACCAGCAGCCAAGGGGTCTGCGGGACGACAACCTACGAGCAGTACGTC. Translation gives CTSSQGVCGTTTYEQYV.

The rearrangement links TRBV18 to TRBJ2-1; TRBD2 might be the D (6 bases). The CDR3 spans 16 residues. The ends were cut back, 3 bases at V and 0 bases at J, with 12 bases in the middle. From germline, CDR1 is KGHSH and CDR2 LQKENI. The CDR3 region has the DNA TGTGCCAGCTCACCCGTAGCGGATAGCTCCTACAATGAGCAGTTCTTC. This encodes CASSPVADSSYNEQFF.